The clone carrying this TCR beta chain was seen ten or more times. Its specificity is not known. These data belong to a study of T cells after yellow fever vaccination. Regarding the study as a whole: In post-booster samples, most primary-vaccination clones reappeared (about 95% CD4, 88% CD8). Although most clonotypes did not, a small share appeared in both CD4 and CD8 compartments. In FACS-sorted repertoires, abundant clonotypes from the bulk population could appear as contaminants.

UMIs were added to TCR cDNA along with a universal primer site when it was made by 5'RACE template switching. TCRdb re-derived calls from the 5' RACE reads in MiXCR, one entry per CDR3 protein. The sample yields 200,000 to 250,000 distinct CDR3 sequences, 2.5% to 3.5% seen once. The source material was CD4+ T cells sorted from PBMCs, sampled 10 days after the yellow fever booster vaccination. This receptor was identified in a man younger than 35 who received the YFV17D yellow fever vaccine.

The chain's CDR3 is CASKDRVNTEAFF. DNA of the CDR3: TGCGCCAGCAAAGACAGGGTAAACACTGAAGCTTTCTTT. The V gene is TRBV4-1, the J gene TRBJ1-1; TRBD1 aligns across 7 bases. The V gene's germline CDR1 is MGHRA and CDR2 YSYEKL. V trimming: 7 bases; J trimming: 2 bases; junction bases outside the gene matches: 4. The CDR3 covers 13 residues.